Described below is a single TCR beta chain sequence and its context. The data were obtained in a study of molecular identifiers for immune sequencing clone quantification. Germline assignment: CDR1 SGDLS and CDR2 YYNGEE. This CDR3 region has 15 residues. V lost 10 bases, J lost 1 base, and 20 bases lay in between. TCRdb passed the PCR reads through MiXCR, listing each CDR3 protein once. The sample includes around 460,000 distinct CDR3 sequences, 20% to 25% of them seen just once. The TCR was taken from a human donor in good health. Some libraries in this study had Jurkat cell RNA spiked in. V usage is TRBV9 and J usage is TRBJ1-1; D is uncertain. Source material: naive CD8+ T cells from blood, with Jurkat cell RNA spiked in. Regarding subset: FACS-sorted CD8+CD4-CCR7+CD45RA+ naive T cells. CDR3 loop: CAGNSDGEWNTEAFF. The CDR3 DNA is TGTGCCGGCAACAGTGACGGGGAATGGAACACTGAAGCTTTCTTT.